This T cell receptor (beta chain) was captured in a study of blood T cell repertoires in COVID-19. About the research overall: Italy, Spain and the United States were the sources of the convalescent and acute COVID-19 samples. Sources were T cells, B-cell-depleted T cells, or PBMCs; the material itself was cDNA or gDNA.

Losses at the gene ends were 0 bases for V and 4 bases for J; bases not matched to a gene: 2. CDR1 SGDLS and CDR2 YYNGEE come from the germline V gene. The CDR3 contains 16 residues. Authors' methods: Amplification of reference gene primers provided the estimated nucleated cell counts. The protocol was immunoSEQ multiplex PCR, while the TCRdb copy is restricted to in-frame clones and leaves out a portion. Clone size and the V and J calls come from that table; the DNA yielded D and trimming. This sample has 40,000 to 65,000 clones, with 86% found just once. The chain employs TRBV9 and TRBJ2-1, with 12 bases identical to TRBD2. This receptor was identified in a man at least 80 years old with acute or convalescent COVID-19. The sample consisted of peripheral blood. CDR3 sequence reads: CASSVELAGGYNEQFF. The CDR3 coding sequence is TGTGCCAGCAGCGTAGAACTAGCGGGGGGTTACAATGAGCAGTTCTTC.